This T cell receptor (beta chain) was identified during a study of T-cell memory formation after mild COVID-19. Study details: Clustering of TCRs was largely donor specific.

Study-wide findings and caveats: Contracting clones localized mainly to CM and EM when CD4+ and mainly to EMRA when CD8+.

TCRdb redid the calling of the 5' RACE reads with MiXCR, one entry per CDR3 protein. Of under 700,000 distinct CDR3 sequences listed, about 20% are singletons. The length of the CDR3 is 15 residues. Germline V lookup: CDR1 SEHNR, CDR2 FQNEAQ (reference sequence). Losses at the gene ends were 5 bases for V and 5 bases for J; bases not matched to a gene: 11. In the case of this clonotype: Its target is unknown.

The specimen was PBMCs or a T cell subset sorted from them (not recorded which). The TCR comes from an adult woman who had mild COVID-19 (a few samples of this study predate the infection). Cell type and time point are not known. This chain links TRBV7-9 with TRBJ2-5; 7 positions match TRBD1. CDR3 sequence: CASSLLTGTAETQYF. The CDR3, as DNA: TGTGCCAGCAGCCTCCTGACCGGGACAGCCGAGACCCAGTACTTC.